Below are 26 T cell receptor beta chains sequenced from a single sample in a study of CD8 T cells in ankylosing spondylitis (dated by TCRdb to the late 2010s). Library preparation employed 5' RACE. Sequencing was carried out with an Illumina HiSeq 2500. Using fastp at Q25 and MiXCR, TCRdb reprocessed the public reads and kept productive beta chains. Each CDR3 protein gets just one entry, which takes the most common genes and DNA from the rows behind it. This sample lists about 96,000 distinct CDR3 sequences; about 27% were detected once. The ten top clones hold 50% to 60% of the sample. The sequencing input was blood, either unsorted or a sorted T cell fraction (not recorded which). All receptors derive from a male donor with ankylosing spondylitis or in good health (not recorded which).

A few counts support this clonotype. This chain links TRBV9 with TRBJ2-5; D is undetermined. The V gene lost 2 bases and the J gene lost 2 bases, with 7 bases spanning the gap. The germline V gene encodes CDR1 SGDLS and CDR2 YYNGEE. CDR3 size: 13 residues. The chain's CDR3 is CASSVRLQETQYF. CDR3 nucleotide sequence: TGTGCCAGCAGCGTTCGTCTTCAAGAGACCCAGTACTTC.

The V and J genes are TRBV20-1 and TRBJ2-7; D is possibly TRBD1 (6 bases). The length of the CDR3 is 13 residues. Germline CDR1 is DFQATT and CDR2 is SNEGSKA (reference sequence). V shed 7 bases and J shed 0 bases, with 13 bases lying between them. The CDR3, as DNA: TGCAGTGGGTCGGACAGACCCTCCTACGAGCAGTACTTC. Translated: CSGSDRPSYEQYF.

The rearrangement joins TRBV7-2 to TRBJ1-1, with 7 positions matching TRBD1. CDR3 length: 14 amino acids. The V and J ends lost 5 bases and 3 bases, in that order; junction bases with no gene match: 6. The germline V gene has CDR1 SGHTA and CDR2 FQGNSA. The CDR3 sequence: CASSPQGKDTEAFF. CDR3 nucleotides: TGTGCCAGCAGCCCACAGGGGAAGGACACTGAAGCTTTCTTT.

This sequence joins TRBV9 and TRBJ1-1; D not certain. V lost 4 bases and J 1 base, leaving 11 bases between the germline ends. This CDR3 region has 14 residues. The germline gives CDR1 SGDLS, CDR2 YYNGEE. The CDR3 sequence is CASSPGLRNTEAFF. CDR3 nucleotides: TGTGCCAGCAGCCCAGGACTAAGGAACACTGAAGCTTTCTTT. The full variable domain, with the rest looked up from reference TRBV9 and TRBJ1-1, is DSGVTQTPKHLITATGQRVTLRCSPRSGDLSVYWYQQSLDQGLQFLIQYYNGEERAKGNILERFSAQQFPDLHSELNLSSLELGDSALYFCASSPGLRNTEAFFGQGTRLTVV.

This clonotype was recorded a few times. This chain links TRBV20-1 with TRBJ2-5; D might be TRBD2 (5 bases). The germline V and J ends were trimmed by 4 bases and 2 bases, with 14 bases remaining between them. The CDR3 loop spans 14 amino acids. The V gene's germline CDR1 is DFQATT and CDR2 SNEGSKA (reference sequence). CDR3 sequence reads: CSATRPGGQETQYF. CDR3 nucleotide sequence: TGCAGTGCTACCCGACCTGGAGGTCAAGAGACCCAGTACTTC.

CDR3 sequence (DNA): TGTGCCAGCTCGCCTAGCGGGAGGGCCCTAGATACGCAGTATTTT. This sequence encodes CASSPSGRALDTQYF. The chain combines TRBV18 with TRBJ2-3, with 12 positions matching TRBD2. Germline loops: CDR1 KGHSH, CDR2 LQKENI. V lost 6 bases and J lost 5; bases outside the gene matches: 6. This CDR3 has 15 residues.

The V call is TRBV27, the J call TRBJ1-1; D is possibly TRBD1 (5 bases). V was trimmed by 6 bases and J by 4 bases, leaving 12 bases between them. Germline CDR1 and CDR2: MNHEY and SMNVEV (reference sequence). This CDR3 spans 13 amino acids. CDR3 sequence: CASSPGTRTEAFF. CDR3 bases: TGTGCCAGCAGCCCCGGGACCCGCACTGAAGCTTTCTTT.

The V gene is TRBV7-9, the J gene TRBJ2-1; 9 bases are shared with TRBD2. The V gene end was trimmed by 5 bases and the J gene end by 9 bases; junction bases not matched to a gene: 5. From germline, CDR1 is SEHNR and CDR2 FQNEAQ (reference sequence). CDR3 length: 13 residues. The CDR3 DNA reads TGTGCCAGCAGCACCCGGACTAGCGCTGAGCAGTTCTTC. It is translated as CASSTRTSAEQFF.

The sample holds a few counts of this clonotype. V usage is TRBV14 and J usage is TRBJ2-2; D unclear. Germline assignment: CDR1 SGHDN and CDR2 FVKESK. V lost 5 bases and J 5 bases, leaving 12 bases between the germline ends. CDR3 length: 14 amino acids. DNA for the CDR3: TGTGCCAGCAGCGCAAAATGGTCTACCGGGGAGCTGTTTTTT. This encodes CASSAKWSTGELFF.

This clonotype was observed at least ten times. The chain uses TRBV28 and TRBJ2-1; TRBD2 agrees at 9 bases. The V gene end was trimmed by 6 bases and the J gene end by 7 bases; junction bases not matched to a gene: 7. The CDR3 runs to 14 residues. CDR1 MDHEN and CDR2 SYDVKM come from the germline V gene. The CDR3 DNA follows: TGTGCCAGCAGGTTAGCGGGGGCCGGTAATGAGCAGTTCTTC. Translating it yields CASRLAGAGNEQFF.

This chain joins TRBV11-2 and TRBJ1-4; the D is unclear. The CDR3 contains 14 residues. Trimming stripped 8 bases from V and 0 bases from J, with 10 bases between. CDR1 is SGHAT, CDR2 FQNNGV, per germline. The CDR3, as DNA: TGTGCCAGCGGTCAAGCGACAACTAATGAAAAACTGTTTTTT. This encodes CASGQATTNEKLFF.

This clonotype was seen more than once but under ten times. This chain links TRBV10-3 with TRBJ1-1; the match to TRBD1 covers 7 bases. The trim removed 8 bases at V and 0 bases at J, leaving 9 bases unmatched. Germline CDR1 ENHRY, CDR2 SYGVKD. The CDR3 is 15 amino acids. The CDR3, as DNA: TGTGCCATCTCCCAGGGGGGAATAATGAACACTGAAGCTTTCTTT. Amino acid sequence: CAISQGGIMNTEAFF.

CDR3 coding DNA: TGCAGTGCCATAACTAGTGGTGAGCAGTTCTTC. The encoded protein is CSAITSGEQFF. V is TRBV20-1 and J is TRBJ2-1, with D perhaps matching TRBD2 (5 bases). This CDR3 is built from 11 residues. Germline CDR1 DFQATT, CDR2 SNEGSKA (reference sequence). Trimming removed 6 bases at V and 9 bases at J, with 12 bases between.

This clonotype was seen only a few times. The chain couples TRBV5-5 to TRBJ2-3; 10 bases line up with TRBD1. J gave up 4 bases and V 6 bases, and 8 bases lay outside the gene matches. Per the germline V gene, CDR1 is SGHKS and CDR2 is YYEKEE (reference sequence). The CDR3 has 15 amino acids. DNA of the CDR3: TGTGCCAGCAACCGGGACAGGGGTTCTTCAGATACGCAGTATTTT. Protein product: CASNRDRGSSDTQYF.

A few counts support this clonotype. The rearrangement links TRBV15 to TRBJ1-3, with TRBD1 identical over 7 bases. The CDR3 contains 19 residues. Germline CDR1 LNHNV, CDR2 YYDKDF (reference sequence). V shed 4 bases, J shed 0 bases, and the junction held 15 bases outside the gene matches. The CDR3 nucleotides read TGTGCCACCAGCACGGACAGGAGAAGGGGCCCGGTCTCTGGAAACACCATATATTTT. This encodes CATSTDRRRGPVSGNTIYF.

This clonotype appeared a few times. This rearrangement joins TRBV5-1 to TRBJ2-3; either TRBD1 or TRBD2 may supply D (6 bases each). This CDR3 contains 18 residues. The V end was cut by 2 bases, the J end by 2 bases, with 21 bases between. From germline, CDR1 is SGHRS and CDR2 YFSETQ. Here the CDR3 reads CASSFGDGRGPHTDTQYF. The CDR3 DNA is TGCGCCAGCAGCTTCGGGGACGGACGGGGGCCCCACACAGATACGCAGTATTTT.

The table lists this clonotype with many counts. V is TRBV29-1 and J is TRBJ2-2, with D perhaps TRBD2 (6 bases). Looked up from germline, CDR1 is SQVTM and CDR2 is ANQGSEA. The CDR3 spans 16 residues. Trimming left V 7 bases short and J 5 bases short, with 23 bases between. CDR3 amino acids: CSAVSRRGRRTGELFF. In nucleotides, the CDR3 is TGCAGCGCCGTGTCAAGGCGGGGCAGGAGGACCGGGGAGCTGTTTTTT.

DNA for the CDR3: TGTGCCAGCAGCCGGTGGGCGCAGGGGGCCAACGTCCTGACTTTC. Protein sequence: CASSRWAQGANVLTF. The J gene is TRBJ2-6, the V gene TRBV11-2; D gene ambiguous. The V and J ends lost 5 bases and 4 bases respectively, with 12 bases between them. This CDR3 has 15 residues. The germline CDR1 and CDR2 sequences are SGHAT and FQNNGV.

The rearrangement uses TRBV20-1 and TRBJ2-5; 12 bases align to TRBD2. The CDR3 has 17 amino acids. The ends lost 5 bases at V and 2 bases at J; junction bases unmatched: 12. From germline, CDR1 is DFQATT and CDR2 SNEGSKA (reference sequence). CDR3 protein: CSAAGTSGFAAQETQYF. Here the CDR3 DNA reads TGCAGTGCTGCCGGGACTAGCGGGTTCGCGGCACAAGAGACCCAGTACTTC.

V is TRBV4-2 and J is TRBJ2-2; D not certain. V shed 4 bases and J shed 3 bases, with 9 bases lying between them. In germline, CDR1 is LGHNA, CDR2 YNFKEQ. There are 14 residues in the CDR3. DNA for the CDR3: TGTGCCAGCAGCCGATTTACAGACACCGGGGAGCTGTTTTTT. Encoded protein: CASSRFTDTGELFF.

In its sample, this clonotype was seen a few times. The chain carries TRBV20-1 and TRBJ1-1; D is undetermined. The CDR3 is made up of 13 amino acids. The germline CDR1 and CDR2 sequences are DFQATT and SNEGSKA (reference sequence). The V end lost 6 bases, the J end lost 4 bases, and 15 bases lay between the germline ends. This CDR3 reads CSARSSRFTEAFF. DNA of the CDR3: TGCAGTGCCCGCTCCAGTAGATTCACTGAAGCTTTCTTT.

This clonotype has a handful of counts. The J gene is TRBJ2-7, the V gene TRBV12-3 or TRBV12-4; D remains unclear. The V and J ends lost 6 bases and 5 bases respectively, with 14 bases between them. There are 13 residues in the CDR3. The CDR3 coding sequence is TGTGCCAGCAGCCCAACGCGAAGTAACGAGCAGTACTTC. It codes for CASSPTRSNEQYF.

In its sample, this clonotype was seen many times. The chain has TRBV20-1 and TRBJ1-2; D is possibly TRBD1 (5 bases). From germline, CDR1 is DFQATT and CDR2 SNEGSKA (reference sequence). There are 14 residues in the CDR3. Trimming took 0 bases from V and 5 from J, leaving 13 bases between them. CDR3: CSARDLIGGYGYTF. The CDR3 DNA follows: TGCAGTGCTAGAGACCTGATTGGGGGGTATGGCTACACCTTC.

There are a few counts of this clonotype. The chain has TRBV20-1 and TRBJ1-3, with D uncertain. From germline, CDR1 is DFQATT and CDR2 SNEGSKA (reference sequence). The CDR3 spans 14 residues. Between the trimmed V and J ends, which lost 4 bases and 8 bases, there was a span of 18 bases. Here the CDR3 DNA reads TGCAGTGCTAAAAAAGGACGTCTGGAGGACACCATATATTTT. Translating gives CSAKKGRLEDTIYF.

This clonotype came up once. The chain is built from TRBV7-9 and TRBJ2-7, with D tentatively TRBD1 (6 bases). Trimming cost V 11 bases and J 0 bases, with 26 bases left between them. The CDR3 is made up of 17 amino acids. Looked up from germline, CDR1 is SEHNR and CDR2 is FQNEAQ (reference sequence). CDR3 DNA: TGTGCCTACAGAGGGGGATTGGGGCAGTCACTCTCCTACGAGCAGTACGTC. Translated, it gives CAYRGGLGQSLSYEQYV.

This clonotype occurred a few times. The V and J genes are TRBV5-6 and TRBJ1-3, with a weak D call TRBD1 (5 bases). V was shortened by 4 bases and J by 4 bases, with 12 bases between the two germline ends. This CDR3 spans 14 amino acids. Germline assignment: CDR1 SGHDT and CDR2 YYEEEE. The CDR3 DNA sequence: TGTGCCAGCAGCCCGGGGACCGTGGGAAACACCATATATTTT. It translates to CASSPGTVGNTIYF.